This TCR beta chain was profiled in a study of blood T cells in healthy people across ages. The CDR3 extends over 15 amino acids. Losses at the gene ends were 4 bases for V and 8 bases for J; bases not matched to a gene: 7. Germline V lookup: CDR1 SGHTA, CDR2 FQGNSA. Using a J-beta primer mix together with a sample-barcoded 5' primer, a second PCR was run for roughly 6 to 12 cycles. MiXCR, applied by TCRdb to the 5' RACE reads, yields one record per CDR3 protein. The table has more than 1,400,000 distinct CDR3 sequences, around 39% seen once. The TCR comes from a young woman in good health. This rearrangement joins TRBV7-2 to TRBJ2-1, with 11 bases identical to TRBD2. Source material: blood. This chain's CDR3 is CASSSTSGNGHEQFF. The CDR3 bases are TGTGCCAGCAGCTCGACTAGCGGGAACGGCCATGAGCAGTTCTTC. The full variable domain, completed using reference TRBV7-2 and TRBJ2-1, is GAGVSQSPSNKVTEKGKDVELRCDPISGHTALYWYRQSLGQGLEFLIYFQGNSAPDKSGLPSDRFSAERTGGSVSTLTIQRTQQEDSAVYLCASSSTSGNGHEQFFGPGTRLTVL.